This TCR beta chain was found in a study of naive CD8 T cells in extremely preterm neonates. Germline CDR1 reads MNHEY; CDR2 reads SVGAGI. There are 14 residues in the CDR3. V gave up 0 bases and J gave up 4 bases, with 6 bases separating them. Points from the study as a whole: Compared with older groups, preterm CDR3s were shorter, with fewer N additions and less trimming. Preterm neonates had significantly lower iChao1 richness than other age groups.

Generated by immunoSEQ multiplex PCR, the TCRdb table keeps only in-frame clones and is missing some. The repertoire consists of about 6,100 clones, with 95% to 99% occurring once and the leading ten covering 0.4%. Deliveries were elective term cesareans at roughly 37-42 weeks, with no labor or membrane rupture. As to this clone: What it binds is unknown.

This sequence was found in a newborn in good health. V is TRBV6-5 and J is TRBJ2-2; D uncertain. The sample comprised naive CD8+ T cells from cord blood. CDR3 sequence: CASSYSPGTGELFF. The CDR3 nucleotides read TGTGCCAGCAGTTACTCGCCGGGCACCGGGGAGCTGTTTTTT.